Only a few counts were recorded for the clone carrying this T cell receptor beta chain. The antigen is not known. The donors, healthy Caucasians from Russia, were aged about 6 to 95. The authors ran a second PCR of about 7 to 12 cycles using a sample-barcoded 5' primer and a J-beta primer mix. TCRdb reprocessed the 5' RACE reads via MiXCR and lists one record per CDR3 protein. The table shows roughly 680,000 distinct CDR3 sequences, with roughly half occurring only once. This sample is drawn from a study of blood T cells in healthy people across ages. Study observations and caveats: Estimates of diversity drawn from one million T cells were considered underestimates.

This CDR3 region has 14 residues. With V trimmed by 6 bases and J by 9 bases, 14 bases remained unmatched. In germline, CDR1 is SQVTM, CDR2 ANQGSEA. Sequencing was carried out using blood. The rearrangement joins TRBV29-1 to TRBJ2-3; TRBD2 matches 8 bases. This clonotype was sampled from a woman over 75 in good health. CDR3 loop: CSVVRGLEVLTQYF. CDR3 DNA: TGCAGCGTCGTTAGGGGACTAGAGGTACTCACGCAGTATTTT.